This TCR beta chain was identified in a study of blood T cell repertoires in COVID-19. Study summary: Spain, Italy and the United States supplied samples that represented acute and convalescent COVID-19.

Study processing details: Nucleated cell number was recorded as an estimate derived from reference gene primer amplification. Here immunoSEQ multiplex PCR was the method, and the copy in TCRdb shows in-frame clones only, minus some. Clone size and V and J calls were adopted from that table, with D and trimming inferred from the DNA. The sample lists 200,000 to 250,000 clones, 65% to 90% occurring once. This clone was recorded many times. Sequencing was done on a sample of peripheral blood. This sequence originates from a man in his fifties or sixties with active or convalescent COVID-19.

The DNA for the CDR3 is TGTGCCAGTAGGATGAACAGGGGAAATAACTATGGCTACACCTTC. Translating gives CASRMNRGNNYGYTF. The rearrangement joins TRBV19 to TRBJ1-2, with TRBD1 matching 7 bases. In germline, CDR1 is LNHDA, CDR2 SQIVND (reference sequence). The V gene end was trimmed by 6 bases and the J gene end by 1 base; junction bases not matched to a gene: 8. CDR3 size: 15 residues.